These 26 T cell receptor beta chains were sequenced from one sample in a study of cytomegalovirus exposure and HLA in healthy donors. A multiplex PCR was run with 60 Vbeta primers and 13 Jbeta primers. Profiled with immunoSEQ multiplex PCR; TCRdb holds only in-frame clones, not every one. The sample lists approximately 140,000 clones; about three quarters were seen once. The sample consisted of PBMCs. The receptors here all came from a woman aged 55 to 70 in good health and CMV-seropositive.

With regard to this clone: One end of the junction is discordant with germline, which a read error may explain. The chain has TRBV9 and TRBJ1-5; perhaps TRBD1 as D (5 bases). Germline CDR1 is SGDLS and CDR2 is YYNGEE. CDR3 length: 13 amino acids. Here the CDR3 DNA reads TGTGCCAGCAGCCTTGACAGCAATCAGCCCCAACATTTT. This translates into CASSLDSNQPQHF.

The chain employs TRBV29-1 and TRBJ1-1, with 8 bases matching TRBD1. The CDR3 is 15 amino acids. The germline V gene encodes CDR1 SQVTM and CDR2 ANQGSEA. Losses at the gene ends were 2 bases for V and 3 bases for J; bases not matched to a gene: 8. As DNA, the CDR3 is TGCAGCGTTGAAAAGTCAGGGGGCTCGGACACTGAAGCTTTCTTT. This translates into CSVEKSGGSDTEAFF. Looking up the rest from reference TRBV29-1 and TRBJ1-1 gives the full variable domain: SAVISQKPSRDICQRGTSLTIQCQVDSQVTMMFWYRQQPGQSLTLIATANQGSEATYESGFVIDKFPISRPNLTFSTLTVSNMSPEDSSIYLCSVEKSGGSDTEAFFGQGTRLTVV.

This clone was seen just once. The rearrangement uses TRBV2 and TRBJ2-5, with D unclear. Trimming removed 7 bases from V and 10 bases from J, with 13 bases in between. Germline V lookup: CDR1 SNHLY, CDR2 FYNNEI. This CDR3 is 11 amino acids long. CDR3 bases: TGTGCCAGCACCACATCTTCGAACCAGTACTTC. As protein: CASTTSSNQYF.

J is TRBJ1-1 and V is TRBV25-1; 8 nucleotides agree with TRBD1. Per the germline V gene, CDR1 is MGHDK and CDR2 is SYGVNS. The CDR3 is 14 residues long. J lost 0 bases, V lost 4 bases, and 1 base had no gene match. The CDR3 spells CASSAGQVNTEAFF. As DNA, the CDR3 is TGTGCCAGCAGTGCGGGACAGGTGAACACTGAAGCTTTCTTT.

The V gene is TRBV15, the J gene TRBJ2-2, with unresolved D. CDR3 length: 15 residues. Trimming took off 0 bases at V and 6 bases at J, with 11 bases between the two ends. The V gene's germline CDR1 is LNHNV and CDR2 YYDKDF (reference sequence). The CDR3 loop reads CATSRDLTVPGELFF. CDR3 bases: TGTGCCACCAGCAGAGATCTCACAGTCCCCGGGGAGCTGTTTTTT.

The rearrangement links TRBV7-8 to TRBJ2-1; D remains ambiguous. From germline, CDR1 is SGHVS and CDR2 FQNEAQ. The V end was cut by 4 bases, the J end by 3 bases, with 10 bases between. The CDR3 spans 14 residues. The CDR3 spells CASSSPGSYNEQFF. CDR3 DNA: TGTGCCAGCAGCTCCCCAGGAAGCTACAATGAGCAGTTCTTC. The variable domain in full, completed from reference TRBV7-8 and TRBJ2-1, reads GAGVSQSPRYKVAKRGQDVALRCDPISGHVSLFWYQQALGQGPEFLTYFQNEAQLDKSGLPSDRFFAERPEGSVSTLKIQRTQQEDSAVYLCASSSPGSYNEQFFGPGTRLTVL.

The chain joins TRBV15 to TRBJ1-3; 7 nucleotides align to TRBD1. CDR1 is LNHNV, CDR2 YYDKDF, per germline (reference sequence). After removal of 3 bases from V and 2 bases from J, the junction contained 7 bases not matched to a gene. The CDR3 extends over 16 amino acids. CDR3 protein: CATSSLFDRAGNTIYF. The CDR3 nucleotides are TGTGCCACCAGCAGTCTCTTCGACAGGGCTGGAAACACCATATATTTT.

The rearrangement links TRBV13 to TRBJ2-1; TRBD2 matches 8 bases. V lost 6 bases and J lost 7; bases outside the gene matches: 11. The CDR3 totals 15 residues. Germline lookup yields CDR1 PRHDT and CDR2 FYEKMQ (reference sequence). CDR3 DNA sequence: TGTGCCAGCAGTCGGCCAAGCGGGGGTAGAAATGAGCAGTTCTTC. This sequence encodes CASSRPSGGRNEQFF. The entire variable domain, with the rest obtained from reference TRBV13 and TRBJ2-1, is as follows: AAGVIQSPRHLIKEKRETATLKCYPIPRHDTVYWYQQGPGQDPQFLISFYEKMQSDKGSIPDRFSAQQFSDYHSELNMSSLELGDSALYFCASSRPSGGRNEQFFGPGTRLTVL.

This chain connects TRBV9 to TRBJ1-1; 7 bases are shared with TRBD1. V was pared by 4 bases and J by 10 bases, with 19 bases of the junction left unmatched. Germline-derived CDR1 and CDR2 are SGDLS and YYNGEE. The CDR3 covers 16 residues. Here the CDR3 DNA reads TGTGCCAGCAGCCCCACAGGAGGACAGGCCCCAGCGGGAGCTTTCTTT. It encodes CASSPTGGQAPAGAFF.

The chain joins TRBV7-8 to TRBJ1-5; D is ambiguous. Between the trimmed V and J ends, which lost 0 bases and 0 bases, there was a span of 9 bases. Germline V gene sequence: CDR1 SGHVS, CDR2 FQNEAQ. The length of the CDR3 is 16 residues. The CDR3 here is CASSLARAGSNQPQHF. The CDR3 DNA is TGTGCCAGCAGCTTAGCGCGGGCAGGTAGCAATCAGCCCCAGCATTTT.

Written as DNA, the CDR3 is TGTGCCAGCAGTGAGGGGGCAGCTTCTAGCACAGATACGCAGTATTTT. Protein: CASSEGAASSTDTQYF. This chain uses TRBV2 with TRBJ2-3, with a weak D call TRBD1 (6 bases). This CDR3 region has 16 residues. V lost 3 bases and J 0 bases, leaving 13 bases between the germline ends. Germline CDR1 is SNHLY and CDR2 is FYNNEI.

V usage is TRBV11-2 and J usage is TRBJ1-2, with a weak D call TRBD1 (6 bases). Trimming pared 6 bases from V and 3 bases from J, leaving 11 bases between. The CDR3 loop spans 13 amino acids. The germline CDR1 and CDR2 sequences are SGHAT and FQNNGV. The CDR3 DNA sequence: TGTGCCAGCAGTTCAGGGGTTTACTATGGCTACACCTTC. Protein product: CASSSGVYYGYTF.

In its sample, this clone was seen once. The chain employs TRBV7-8 and TRBJ2-1, with D unclear. Germline V gene data show CDR1 as SGHVS and CDR2 as FQNEAQ. V was pared by 5 bases and J by 9 bases, with 20 bases between. The CDR3 is 15 residues long. CDR3 nucleotides: TGTGCCAGCAGCCCCACTGTCCCACGCGGCGGTGAGCAGTTCTTC. Translating it yields CASSPTVPRGGEQFF.

This rearrangement joins TRBV19 to TRBJ2-3; TRBD2 aligns across 13 bases. Germline CDR1 reads LNHDA; CDR2 reads SQIVND (reference sequence). This CDR3 has 17 residues. The J segment lost 5 bases and the V segment lost 5 bases, leaving 10 bases of the junction unmatched. The CDR3 region is CASSAAGTSGVQDTQYF. The CDR3 DNA reads TGTGCCAGTAGTGCGGCCGGGACTAGCGGGGTTCAAGATACGCAGTATTTT.

This sequence joins TRBV7-8 and TRBJ2-3; 7 bases line up with TRBD1. CDR3 size: 15 residues. The germline V gene encodes CDR1 SGHVS and CDR2 FQNEAQ. The junction had 3 bases not matched to a gene; V was cut back by 3 bases and J by 0 bases. The CDR3 DNA follows: TGTGCCAGCAGCTTGGACAGGTCTAGCACAGATACGCAGTATTTT. The encoded protein is CASSLDRSSTDTQYF.

The chain combines TRBV5-4 with TRBJ1-1; maybe TRBD1 (5 bases). The CDR3 runs 13 residues. V was shortened by 2 bases and J by 7 bases, with 12 bases between the two germline ends. Germline V gene sequence: CDR1 SGHNT, CDR2 YYREEE (reference sequence). Here the CDR3 reads CASSLGVTSEAFF. The CDR3, as DNA: TGTGCCAGCAGCTTAGGGGTGACGAGTGAAGCTTTCTTT.

The chain joins TRBV12-5 to TRBJ1-1; TRBD1 might be the D (6 bases). V lost 1 base to trimming and J lost 1 base, with 16 bases between them. Germline V CDR1 and CDR2: LGHNT, FRNRAP. The CDR3 is 17 amino acids. CDR3 nucleotides: TGTGCTAGTGGTTTGGCAACGGGGGGGCTGGGGAACACTGAAGCTTTCTTT. It encodes CASGLATGGLGNTEAFF.

The chain recombines TRBV13 with TRBJ1-1; the D gene is possibly TRBD1 (5 bases). Germline CDR1 and CDR2: PRHDT and FYEKMQ (reference sequence). Trimming pared 1 base from V and 5 bases from J, leaving 8 bases between. This CDR3 is built from 13 residues. CDR3 loop: CASSLVGLTEAFF. The CDR3 DNA is TGTGCCAGCAGCTTAGTGGGGCTGACTGAAGCTTTCTTT.

The V and J genes are TRBV7-9 and TRBJ1-5, with D tentatively TRBD1 (6 bases). CDR1 and CDR2 (germline): SEHNR, FQNEAQ (reference sequence). The CDR3 covers 15 residues. V was pared by 6 bases and J by 8 bases, with 20 bases between. DNA of the CDR3: TGTGCCAGCAGTCCAAGTATCGGGACAAACGAGCCCCAGCATTTT. This gives the protein CASSPSIGTNEPQHF. The entire variable domain, with the rest obtained from reference TRBV7-9 and TRBJ1-5, is as follows: DTGVSQNPRHKITKRGQNVTFRCDPISEHNRLYWYRQTLGQGPEFLTYFQNEAQLEKSRLLSDRFSAERPKGSFSTLEIQRTEQGDSAMYLCASSPSIGTNEPQHFGDGTRLSIL.

The genes are TRBV2 and TRBJ2-3, with D tentatively TRBD1 (7 bases). Trimming pared 6 bases from V and 0 bases from J, leaving 16 bases between. Germline CDR1 and CDR2: SNHLY and FYNNEI. This CDR3 region has 16 residues. CDR3 sequence (DNA): TGTGCCAGCAGCACCCAGGGGGGTAAAAGCACAGATACGCAGTATTTT. Protein: CASSTQGGKSTDTQYF.

The J gene is TRBJ2-5, the V gene TRBV5-1; D perhaps matches TRBD2 (6 bases). Between the trimmed V and J ends, which lost 0 bases and 5 bases, there was a span of 17 bases. The germline gives CDR1 SGHRS, CDR2 YFSETQ. The CDR3 contains 16 residues. The CDR3 DNA reads as TGCGCCAGCAGCTTGGGGGGGGTAGCGATTATGGAGACCCAGTACTTC. This encodes CASSLGGVAIMETQYF.

V is TRBV4-1 and J is TRBJ1-5; the D gene is possibly TRBD1 (5 bases). Germline assignment: CDR1 MGHRA and CDR2 YSYEKL. This CDR3 comprises 15 residues. Trimming cost V 5 bases and J 4 bases, with 15 bases left between them. DNA of the CDR3: TGCGCCAGCAGCTCTTCCCGCGGGGGGAATCAGCCCCAGCATTTT. It is translated as CASSSSRGGNQPQHF.

This rearrangement joins TRBV5-8 to TRBJ2-1; D is unresolved. Trimming took 0 bases from V and 4 from J, leaving 14 bases between them. CDR1 is SGHTS, CDR2 YDEGEE, per germline. The CDR3 loop spans 16 amino acids. The CDR3: CASSLGQALIYNEQFF. The CDR3 DNA is TGTGCCAGCAGCTTGGGGCAGGCCCTGATTTACAATGAGCAGTTCTTC.

The chain carries TRBV4-1 and TRBJ2-3; TRBD1 matches at 9 bases. Trimming cost V 4 bases and J 5 bases; bases outside gene matches: 10. Germline V gives CDR1 MGHRA, CDR2 YSYEKL. The CDR3 contains 16 residues. The CDR3 protein is CASSRSDRGEGDTQYF. In nucleotides, the CDR3 is TGCGCCAGCAGCCGGTCGGACAGGGGTGAGGGAGATACGCAGTATTTT.

A remark on this clone: Other nucleotide sequences from this sample produce the same CDR3. This sequence joins TRBV18 and TRBJ1-1, with TRBD1 as a possible D gene (6 bases). CDR3 length equals 14 residues. Looked up from germline, CDR1 is KGHSH and CDR2 is LQKENI. V was pared by 3 bases and J by 0 bases, with 8 bases between. The CDR3 nucleotides are TGTGCCAGCTCACCTGGACAGCTGAACACTGAAGCTTTCTTT. It is translated as CASSPGQLNTEAFF.

This clone showed up just a few times. The V call is TRBV29-1, the J call TRBJ2-1, with D possibly matching TRBD1 (6 bases). CDR1 and CDR2 from the germline V gene are SQVTM and ANQGSEA. V was clipped by 5 bases and J by 1 base, with 9 bases between them. The CDR3 has 13 residues. The CDR3: CSVIGGSYNEQFF. In nucleotides, the CDR3 is TGCAGCGTTATAGGGGGTTCCTACAATGAGCAGTTCTTC.